This T cell receptor (beta chain) is drawn from a study of T cells after yellow fever vaccination. General study points: FACS-sorted repertoires could contain abundant clonotypes contaminating from the bulk population.

As concerns this clonotype: What it binds is unknown.

This CDR3 has 16 amino acids. CDR1 is SGHRS, CDR2 YFSETQ, per germline. Trimming removed 0 bases from V and 4 bases from J; junction bases left unmatched: 7. TCRdb recomputed calls from the 5' RACE reads with MiXCR, one row per CDR3 protein. The data contain roughly 330,000 distinct CDR3 sequences, 6.8% of them seen just once; the ten biggest clones take up roughly a sixth. The sample in question was PBMCs, obtained around 45 days after the first yellow fever vaccination. The receptor's source is a man aged 18 to 29 who received the YFV17D yellow fever vaccine. The chain uses TRBV5-1 and TRBJ2-1; 7 bases match TRBD1. CDR3 residues: CASSLALGQSYNEQFF. As DNA, the CDR3 is TGCGCCAGCAGCTTGGCCTTGGGACAGTCTTACAATGAGCAGTTCTTC.